These 26 T cell receptor beta chains share one sample of origin, sequenced in a study of T cell responses to AZD1222 COVID-19 vaccine (TCRdb year 2021). This specimen's time point label, per the study, means: about 28 days (+/-7) after the second vaccine dose. The library was generated by the immunoSEQ multiplex PCR assay. In TCRdb, the immuneACCESS table is reduced to in-frame sequences with V and J assigned. These tables do not hold every clone; where another copy was compared, an unresolved V gene accounts for under half, and the others remain unexplained. Counted in this sample were tens of thousands of clones; 91% of them appeared once. In total, the top ten clones hold 6.5% to 9.5% of the sample. Sequences were derived from peripheral blood, sampled 28 days after the second AZD1222 dose. Receptor source: an adult who received the AZD1222 COVID-19 vaccine.

The chain joins TRBV28 to TRBJ2-1; no clear D. Looked up from germline, CDR1 is MDHEN and CDR2 is SYDVKM. Trimming stripped 7 bases from V and 7 bases from J, with 14 bases between. The CDR3 totals 13 residues. In DNA, the CDR3 is TGTGCCAGCACCCACTCGGGTAGGAATGAGCAGTTCTTC. This codes for CASTHSGRNEQFF. The entire variable domain, with the rest obtained from reference TRBV28 and TRBJ2-1, is as follows: DVKVTQSSRYLVKRTGEKVFLECVQDMDHENMFWYRQDPGLGLRLIYFSYDVKMKEKGDIPEGYSVSREKKERFSLILESASTNQTSMYLCASTHSGRNEQFFGPGTRLTVL.

The genes are TRBV6-5 and TRBJ2-7; the D gene is possibly TRBD1 (6 bases). Germline V lookup: CDR1 MNHEY, CDR2 SVGAGI. V was shortened by 5 bases and J by 0 bases, with 11 bases between the two germline ends. This CDR3 is built from 14 residues. CDR3 in amino acids: CASSPATGSYEQYF. The CDR3 coding sequence is TGTGCCAGCAGTCCGGCGACAGGCTCCTACGAGCAGTACTTC.

The V call is TRBV10-3, the J call TRBJ2-7; the D is unclear. Trimming took off 8 bases at V and 2 bases at J, with 10 bases between the two ends. The CDR3 sequence is 12 residues long. Germline CDR1 ENHRY, CDR2 SYGVKD. This CDR3 is CAIAVEPYEQYF. The CDR3, as DNA: TGTGCCATCGCGGTAGAGCCCTACGAGCAGTACTTC.

The chain joins TRBV11-2 to TRBJ1-2; D gene uncertain. CDR3 length: 13 amino acids. The V gene's germline CDR1 is SGHAT and CDR2 FQNNGV. V shed 6 bases and J shed 2 bases, with 10 bases lying between them. The CDR3: CASSRELNYGYTF. In DNA, the CDR3 is TGTGCCAGCAGTCGGGAGCTAAACTATGGCTACACCTTC. The variable domain in full, with the rest retrieved from reference TRBV11-2 and TRBJ1-2, is EAGVAQSPRYKIIEKRQSVAFWCNPISGHATLYWYQQILGQGPKLLIQFQNNGVVDDSQLPKDRFSAERLKGVDSTLKIQPAKLEDSAVYLCASSRELNYGYTFGSGTRLTVV.

CDR3 nucleotides: TGTGCCAGCAGTACTAGCGGGAGCGGAGCAGATACGCAGTATTTT. It is translated as CASSTSGSGADTQYF. V usage is TRBV2 and J usage is TRBJ2-3, with TRBD2 identical over 11 bases. V was pared by 5 bases and J by 4 bases, with 5 bases of the junction left unmatched. The CDR3 sequence is 15 residues long. Per germline, CDR1 SNHLY and CDR2 FYNNEI. Combining the CDR3 with reference TRBV2 and TRBJ2-3 gives the whole variable domain EPEVTQTPSHQVTQMGQEVILRCVPISNHLYFYWYRQILGQKVEFLVSFYNNEISEKSEIFDDQFSVERPDGSNFTLKIRSTKLEDSAMYFCASSTSGSGADTQYFGPGTRLTVL.

This chain links TRBV3-1 (or the pseudogene TRBV3-2) with TRBJ2-7, with a tentative D call TRBD2 (5 bases). The CDR3 runs 18 residues. Germline CDR1 and CDR2: LGHDT and YNNKEL (reference sequence). V was clipped by 1 base and J by 7 bases, with 26 bases between them. The CDR3 DNA reads TGTGCCAGCAGCCAAGGTTGGCGCGGGCCAGGAAGAGTTGGGGAGCAGTACTTC. Amino acids: CASSQGWRGPGRVGEQYF.

Written as DNA, the CDR3 is TGTGCCAGCAGCATAGGACTAGCGGGAGGAGGTGAGACCCAGTACTTC. Translated, it gives CASSIGLAGGGETQYF. The chain employs TRBV5-4 and TRBJ2-5, with 14 nucleotides matching TRBD2. The CDR3 is made up of 16 amino acids. The junction had 7 bases not matched to a gene; V was cut back by 4 bases and J by 5 bases. Germline loops: CDR1 SGHNT, CDR2 YYREEE (reference sequence).

The rearrangement links TRBV28 to TRBJ2-5, with D tentatively TRBD1 (6 bases). This CDR3 has 11 residues. Trimming removed 11 bases from V and 5 bases from J, with 12 bases in between. Germline CDR1 MDHEN, CDR2 SYDVKM. The CDR3 region is CAVQGWETQYF. DNA for the CDR3: TGTGCCGTACAGGGATGGGAGACCCAGTACTTC.

The V call is TRBV9, the J call TRBJ2-2; TRBD1 is a possible D gene (5 bases). Looked up from germline, CDR1 is SGDLS and CDR2 is YYNGEE. The CDR3 totals 16 residues. The V and J ends lost 0 bases and 7 bases respectively, with 16 bases between them. CDR3: CASSVARQARDGELFF. CDR3 sequence (DNA): TGTGCCAGCAGCGTAGCTCGCCAGGCCAGGGACGGGGAGCTGTTTTTT. The variable domain in full, completed from reference TRBV9 and TRBJ2-2, reads DSGVTQTPKHLITATGQRVTLRCSPRSGDLSVYWYQQSLDQGLQFLIQYYNGEERAKGNILERFSAQQFPDLHSELNLSSLELGDSALYFCASSVARQARDGELFFGEGSRLTVL.

This chain joins TRBV27 and TRBJ1-5; 7 bases fit TRBD1. V lost 3 bases to trimming and J lost 4 bases; unmatched junction nucleotides: 9. This CDR3 region has 16 residues. Germline V gene data show CDR1 as MNHEY and CDR2 as SMNVEV (reference sequence). In DNA, the CDR3 is TGTGCCAGCAGTTTTTCTGGGGACAGCCATAATCAGCCCCAGCATTTT. As protein: CASSFSGDSHNQPQHF.

This clone was found once. The chain uses TRBV2 and TRBJ1-3; perhaps TRBD1 as D (5 bases). V was trimmed by 5 bases and J by 0 bases, leaving 20 bases between them. This CDR3 has 18 amino acids. CDR1 and CDR2 from the germline V gene are SNHLY and FYNNEI. The CDR3 reads CASSLPGEGLPSGNTIYF. The CDR3 DNA reads as TGTGCCAGCAGTCTCCCCGGGGAGGGGTTACCCTCTGGAAACACCATATATTTT.

V and J are TRBV15 and TRBJ2-1; 9 bases are a match to TRBD1. The CDR3 length is 17 residues. With V trimmed by 0 bases and J by 7 bases, 10 bases remained unmatched. Germline loops: CDR1 LNHNV, CDR2 YYDKDF (reference sequence). This CDR3 is CATSREGTGRFLNEQFF. CDR3 coding DNA: TGTGCCACCAGCAGAGAAGGGACAGGGCGTTTCCTAAATGAGCAGTTCTTC.

J is TRBJ2-7 and V is TRBV7-2, with 10 bases identical to TRBD2. Trimming took 5 bases from V and 4 from J; bases not matched to a gene: 5. Germline CDR1 and CDR2: SGHTA and FQGNSA. The CDR3 is 14 residues long. The chain's CDR3 is CASSPGLAFYEQYF. CDR3 sequence (DNA): TGTGCCAGCAGCCCGGGACTAGCGTTTTACGAGCAGTACTTC. The full variable domain, in which reference TRBV7-2 and TRBJ2-7 provide the parts outside the CDR3, is GAGVSQSPSNKVTEKGKDVELRCDPISGHTALYWYRQSLGQGLEFLIYFQGNSAPDKSGLPSDRFSAERTGGSVSTLTIQRTQQEDSAVYLCASSPGLAFYEQYFGPGTRLTVT.

The rearrangement joins TRBV10-2 to TRBJ1-5; a possible D gene is TRBD1 (6 bases). Germline-derived CDR1 and CDR2 are WSHSY and SAAADI. The CDR3 is 15 amino acids. Trimming pared 3 bases from V and 9 bases from J, leaving 18 bases between. CDR3 DNA sequence: TGCGCCAGCAGTGAAGGGGGGGACTCCGGCGGGCCCCAGCATTTT. Translation gives CASSEGGDSGGPQHF.

This chain connects TRBV27 to TRBJ1-4; TRBD1 might be the D (5 bases). Per germline, CDR1 MNHEY and CDR2 SMNVEV (reference sequence). The CDR3 spans 16 residues. V lost 2 bases to trimming and J lost 2 bases, with 12 bases between them. The CDR3 nucleotides are TGTGCCAGCAGTTTAGGGGCCGAAGGGACTAATGAAAAACTGTTTTTT. Its protein is CASSLGAEGTNEKLFF.

This clone was counted a single time. The chain carries TRBV2 and TRBJ2-5; TRBD2 aligns across 9 bases. The CDR3 totals 15 residues. The germline V gene has CDR1 SNHLY and CDR2 FYNNEI. With V trimmed by 6 bases and J by 3 bases, 8 bases remained unmatched. This CDR3 is CASRRSGGREETQYF. Here the CDR3 DNA reads TGTGCCAGCAGGCGCAGTGGCGGGAGGGAAGAGACCCAGTACTTC.

V is TRBV7-8 and J is TRBJ2-1; the D gene is possibly TRBD2 (7 bases). CDR1 SGHVS and CDR2 FQNEAQ come from the germline V gene. V was pared by 5 bases and J by 5 bases, with 22 bases between. The CDR3 consists of 17 residues. In nucleotides, the CDR3 is TGTGCCAGCAGCCCCCCTAGGGGGGGGGCGCAGGACAATGAGCAGTTCTTC. It encodes CASSPPRGGAQDNEQFF.

This sequence joins TRBV9 and TRBJ2-7, with 7 bases fitting TRBD1. Germline CDR1 is SGDLS and CDR2 is YYNGEE. The CDR3 has 14 residues. V trimming: 0 bases; J trimming: 3 bases; junction bases outside the gene matches: 3. In DNA, the CDR3 is TGTGCCAGCAGCGTAGCCTCAGGGGGCTACGAGCAGTACTTC. This codes for CASSVASGGYEQYF.

This chain connects TRBV2 to TRBJ1-3, with 7 bases lining up with TRBD1. CDR1 is SNHLY and CDR2 is FYNNEI in the germline V gene. Losses at the gene ends were 8 bases for V and 3 bases for J; bases not matched to a gene: 7. The CDR3 is 14 amino acids. For the CDR3, the DNA is TGTGCCAGCGCATTAACAGGGGATGGAAACACCATATATTTT. The encoded protein is CASALTGDGNTIYF.

J is TRBJ2-3 and V is TRBV5-4, with 9 bases aligning to TRBD2. The CDR3 is 16 residues long. The germline V gene has CDR1 SGHNT and CDR2 YYREEE (reference sequence). The J segment lost 0 bases and the V segment lost 6 bases, leaving 8 bases of the junction unmatched. The CDR3 DNA follows: TGTGCCAGCACCCTTAGACTAGCGGAGAGCACAGATACGCAGTATTTT. Translated: CASTLRLAESTDTQYF.

This chain uses TRBV9 with TRBJ2-2; D is undetermined. The CDR3 runs 14 residues. In germline, CDR1 is SGDLS, CDR2 YYNGEE. Trimming cost V 0 bases and J 7 bases, with 10 bases left between them. CDR3 residues: CASSVVGVGGELFF. The CDR3 DNA reads as TGTGCCAGCAGCGTAGTGGGTGTCGGCGGGGAGCTGTTTTTT.

The gene calls are TRBV27 and TRBJ2-1; unclear D gene. CDR3 size: 17 residues. In germline, CDR1 is MNHEY, CDR2 SMNVEV (reference sequence). The V end lost 4 bases, the J end lost 0 bases, and 16 bases lay between the germline ends. The CDR3 reads CASSSRKGTSSYNEQFF. Written as DNA, the CDR3 is TGTGCCAGCAGTTCCCGTAAAGGCACGAGCTCCTACAATGAGCAGTTCTTC.

In its sample, this clone was seen once. This rearrangement joins TRBV6-5 to TRBJ1-1, with D perhaps matching TRBD1 (6 bases). Germline V lookup: CDR1 MNHEY, CDR2 SVGAGI. This CDR3 contains 14 residues. Trimming removed 10 bases from V and 1 base from J, with 16 bases in between. CDR3 bases: TGTGCCACCCAGCTCCTGGACAGGAACACTGAAGCTTTCTTT. Protein: CATQLLDRNTEAFF.

The rearrangement links TRBV7-2 to TRBJ1-6, with D hard to call. The CDR3 loop spans 18 amino acids. Deletions cut 3 bases from V and 0 bases from J, with 15 bases between. CDR1 and CDR2 from the germline V gene are SGHTA and FQGNSA. DNA for the CDR3: TGTGCCAGCAGCTTTAGACGACCCCGGAGCTCCTATAATTCACCCCTCCACTTT. This translates into CASSFRRPRSSYNSPLHF.

V is TRBV6-5 and J is TRBJ2-5; D is possibly TRBD1 (5 bases). V was clipped by 4 bases and J by 7 bases, with 13 bases between them. Per germline, CDR1 MNHEY and CDR2 SVGAGI. This CDR3 has 13 residues. In DNA form, the CDR3 reads TGTGCCAGCAGTTCGTTCAGGGAAGGGACCCAGTACTTC. Its protein product is CASSSFREGTQYF.

The chain links TRBV5-6 to TRBJ2-1; no clear D. CDR3 length equals 14 residues. Germline CDR1 is SGHDT and CDR2 is YYEEEE. Trimming took off 6 bases at V and 0 bases at J, with 10 bases between the two ends. The CDR3 spells CASNSISSYNEQFF. The CDR3 region has the DNA TGTGCCAGCAACTCAATCAGCTCCTACAATGAGCAGTTCTTC.